Reported below is one T cell receptor beta chain. This specimen comes from a study of CD8+ T cells in alopecia areata. Study at large: Patients in the treated group were given tofacitinib by mouth, 5 to 10 mg twice a day.

The CDR3 is 17 amino acids. The germline gives CDR1 LGHNA, CDR2 YNFKEQ. V trimming: 1 base; J trimming: 3 bases; junction bases outside the gene matches: 5. Sequencing relied on a cDNA template that was reverse transcribed from extracted RNA. Profiled with immunoSEQ multiplex PCR; TCRdb holds only in-frame clones, not every one. The sample has roughly 250,000 clones, under 80% seen once; the top ten hold around 1.2%. The source material was CD4+ T cells sorted from blood, sampled at week 0. The chain links TRBV4-2 to TRBJ2-1, with 11 bases lining up with TRBD2. This TCR came from a human donor with alopecia areata. The CDR3 coding sequence is TGTGCCAGCAGCCAAGTTAGCGGGGGGGTGAGCTACAATGAGCAGTTCTTC. Translated, it gives CASSQVSGGVSYNEQFF.